These T cell receptor beta chains were read from a single sample in a study of low-dose radiotherapy and immunotherapy resistance in tumors. Each CDR3 protein gets one entry after TCRdb re-called the reads with MiXCR. Of approximately 91,000 distinct CDR3 sequences listed, more than 20% are singletons. The material sequenced was PBMCs, taken after low-dose radiotherapy plus immunotherapy. The source is a female donor with ovarian cancer. Each CDR3 is given without its conserved first and last residue.

>TRBV24-1|TRBJ2-3
ATMGGAKFTDTQY
>TRBV5-3|TRBJ1-1
ASRRNREAF
>TRBV7-2|TRBJ1-5
ASSLAAKGQPQH
>TRBV29-1|TRBJ1-2
SVEGQGGMDGYT
>TRBV10-3|TRBJ1-2
AISDSAADPLGYT
>TRBV11-2|TRBJ2-3
ASSFVRTDTQY
>TRBV5-1|TRBJ2-5
ASSIGDSLMSQY
>TRBV20-1|TRBJ2-3
SALASPPSTDTQY
>TRBV20-1|TRBJ2-3
SARGSIEGTDTQY
>TRBV25-1|TRBJ1-5
ASSEWGNQPQH
>TRBV4-2|TRBJ2-1
ASSQDARGGRGEQF
>TRBV7-9|TRBJ2-7
ASKTAGQDYEQY
>TRBV30|TRBJ2-7
ARQGDTAYEQY
>TRBV20-1|TRBJ2-4
SAEYRDRGYNIQY
>TRBV7-9|TRBJ1-1
ASSSQGVTEAF
>TRBV2|TRBJ1-4
ASREVSRNEKLF
>TRBV10-1|TRBJ2-1
ASSESKGTRGIDEQF
>TRBV14|TRBJ2-1
ASSRAGGLSGEQF
>TRBV12-3/TRBV12-4|TRBJ1-3
ASSPTGNTIY
>TRBV7-9|TRBJ2-3
ASSFPPGTLSY
>TRBV5-4|TRBJ2-7
ASSPVGDGSSYEQY
>TRBV20-1|TRBJ2-5
SASTGAQETQY
>TRBV25-1|TRBJ1-2
ASSDRVGGYT
>TRBV4-2|TRBJ1-6
ASSPGQGDSPLH
>TRBV14|TRBJ2-3
ASSQDEGDTQY
>TRBV7-3|TRBJ2-2
ASSLRAARYNTGELF
>TRBV14|TRBJ2-5
ASSQEWGSEETQY
>TRBV6-2/TRBV6-3|TRBJ2-1
ASSSLQGPYNEQF
>TRBV6-2/TRBV6-3|TRBJ1-1
ASSSWTNTEAF
>TRBV11-2|TRBJ1-5
ASSRTQGQPQH
>TRBV6-2/TRBV6-3|TRBJ1-2
ASRFGGEFYGYT
>TRBV7-2|TRBJ2-3
ASSLDIATQY
>TRBV6-8|TRBJ2-5
ASSYSTGGSETQY
>TRBV12-3/TRBV12-4|TRBJ2-7
ASSLALGRYEQY
>TRBV4-3|TRBJ1-5
ASSPHRAGGWGNQPQH
>TRBV19|TRBJ2-1
ASSIDRPGGYNEQF
>TRBV6-2/TRBV6-3|TRBJ1-1
ASSNPGPRDTEAF
>TRBV2|TRBJ1-3
ASSEDRSSGNTIY
>TRBV5-1|TRBJ2-5
ASSFRGTQY
>TRBV6-2/TRBV6-3|TRBJ1-2
ASSLFGQGAGGYT